This TCR beta chain comes out of a study of cytomegalovirus exposure and HLA in healthy donors. Study-level background: In an early release, HLA-typed donors contributed about 79 million unique TCR sequences. Clustering assigned about four fifths of the approximately 400 genotyped donors to the Caucasian-associated ancestry cluster.

Trimming removed 7 bases at V and 8 bases at J, with 18 bases between. The germline CDR1 and CDR2 sequences are MDHEN and SYDVKM. The CDR3 is made up of 14 amino acids. General study findings and limits: In a later analysis, at a false discovery rate of 0.05, 16,951 TCR beta sequences matched HLA alleles.

With 60 Vbeta and 13 Jbeta primers, the PCR was carried out. Clones were sequenced by immunoSEQ multiplex PCR, and TCRdb holds only the in-frame ones, with some missing. The repertoire holds 150,000 or so clones, with less than 90% as singletons. As for this clone: The antigen remains unidentified.

The chain recombines TRBV28 with TRBJ2-1, with a possible D match to TRBD1 (6 bases). Specimen: PBMCs. The origin of this receptor is a woman aged 45-60 years in good health and CMV-seropositive. Here the CDR3 DNA reads TGTGCCAGCACTAGAGGGGGTGTAGTGGATGAGCAGTTCTTC. It encodes CASTRGGVVDEQFF.